This TCR beta chain was obtained from a study of technical replicates of blood from a handful of donors. Sequencing used immunoSEQ multiplex PCR; TCRdb keeps in-frame clones, though not all of them. The table records 60,000 to 90,000 clones, around 95% of them present only once. CDR1 SNHLY and CDR2 FYNNEI come from the germline V gene. The CDR3 is 15 amino acids. V lost 2 bases, J lost 0 bases, and 5 bases lay in between. The receptor's source is a human donor in good health. Sequencing was carried out using T cells isolated from PBMCs. This rearrangement joins TRBV2 to TRBJ2-6, with unresolved D. For the CDR3, the DNA is TGTGCCAGCAGTGAAACTGCCTCTGGGGCCAACGTCCTGACTTTC. It codes for CASSETASGANVLTF.